The present T cell receptor beta chain was sequenced within a study of T cells after yellow fever vaccination. Study summary: Those fractions that held only low numbers of cells were prepared using the SMART-Seq v4 Ultra Low Input RNA kit. Study-level findings and limits: Subsequent booster samples again held most clones from primary vaccination (96% CD4, about 90% CD8).

TCR cDNA, made by 5'RACE template switching, carried an added universal primer site and UMIs. TCRdb redid the calling of the 5' RACE reads with MiXCR, one entry per CDR3 protein. Here the sample spans under 700,000 distinct CDR3 sequences, about a sixth being singletons. Notes on this clonotype: Its antigen is undetermined.

The trim removed 7 bases at V and 1 base at J, leaving 8 bases unmatched. Germline V gene sequence: CDR1 LGHDT, CDR2 YNNKEL (reference sequence). This CDR3 region has 17 residues. The sample was PBMCs, taken around 5 days after the first yellow fever vaccination. The chain combines TRBV3-1 with TRBJ2-2; TRBD2 matches at 11 bases. The TCR sequence derives from a man aged 18 to 29 who received the YFV17D yellow fever vaccine. For the CDR3, the DNA is TGTGCCAGCACCCGACTAGCGGGGACTTTGAACACCGGGGAGCTGTTTTTT. Translation: CASTRLAGTLNTGELFF.